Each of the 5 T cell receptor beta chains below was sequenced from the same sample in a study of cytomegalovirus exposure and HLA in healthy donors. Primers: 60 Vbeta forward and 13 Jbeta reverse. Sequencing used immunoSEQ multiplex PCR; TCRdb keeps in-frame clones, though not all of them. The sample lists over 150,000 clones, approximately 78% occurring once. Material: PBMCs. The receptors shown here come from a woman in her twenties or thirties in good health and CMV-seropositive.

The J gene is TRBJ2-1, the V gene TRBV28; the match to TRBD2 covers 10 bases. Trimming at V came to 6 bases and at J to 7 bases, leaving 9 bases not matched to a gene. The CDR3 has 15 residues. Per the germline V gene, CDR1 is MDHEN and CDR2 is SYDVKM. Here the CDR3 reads CASSLSGGATNEQFF. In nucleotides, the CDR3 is TGTGCCAGCAGCCTAAGCGGGGGGGCTACAAATGAGCAGTTCTTC.

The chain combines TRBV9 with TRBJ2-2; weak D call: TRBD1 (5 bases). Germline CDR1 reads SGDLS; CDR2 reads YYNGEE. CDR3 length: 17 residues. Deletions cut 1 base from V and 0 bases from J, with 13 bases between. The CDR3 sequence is CASSVTNGHANTGELFF. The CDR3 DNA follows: TGTGCCAGCAGCGTAACAAACGGACACGCGAACACCGGGGAGCTGTTTTTT.

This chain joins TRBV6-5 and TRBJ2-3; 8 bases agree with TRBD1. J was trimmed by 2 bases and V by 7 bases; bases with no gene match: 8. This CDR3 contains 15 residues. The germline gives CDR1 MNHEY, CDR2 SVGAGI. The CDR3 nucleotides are TGTGCCAGCATTACGCGACAGGGGTCCACAGATACGCAGTATTTT. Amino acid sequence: CASITRQGSTDTQYF.

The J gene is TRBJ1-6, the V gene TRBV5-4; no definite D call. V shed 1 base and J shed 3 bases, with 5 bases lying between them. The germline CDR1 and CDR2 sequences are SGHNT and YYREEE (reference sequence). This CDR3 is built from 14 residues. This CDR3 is CASSLRGYNSPLHF. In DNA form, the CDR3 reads TGTGCCAGCAGCTTGCGGGGCTATAATTCACCCCTCCACTTT.

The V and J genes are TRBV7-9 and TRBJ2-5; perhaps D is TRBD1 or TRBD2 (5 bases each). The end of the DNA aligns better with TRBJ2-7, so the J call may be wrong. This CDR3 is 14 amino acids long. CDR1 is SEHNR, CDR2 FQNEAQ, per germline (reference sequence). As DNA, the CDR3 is TGTGCCAGCAGCTTAATTGGGGGCTCCTACGAGCAGTACTTC. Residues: CASSLIGGSYEQYF.